The sequence of this T cell receptor (beta chain) was determined in a study of T cell repertoires in cytomegalovirus infection. Study results and caveats: Accumulated public TCR beta family frequency recognized individuals carrying CMV together with the relevant HLA. HLA-C-restricted, CMV-specific TCR beta clonotypes were dominant ex vivo.

TCRdb analysed the reads with MiXCR anew, one entry per CDR3 protein. The sample carries some 500,000 distinct CDR3 sequences, 35% to 50% recorded once. This clonotype was seen at least ten times. No antigen is known for it. CDR3 length: 14 amino acids. Germline assignment: CDR1 MNHEY and CDR2 SMNVEV (reference sequence). J was trimmed by 8 bases and V by 4 bases; bases with no gene match: 4. The input for sequencing was cultured PBMCs, taken from culture after CMV antigen stimulation. This TCR came from a human donor in good health (CMV status not recorded). Some clones in this sample may be carry-over from other donors' samples. V usage is TRBV27 and J usage is TRBJ1-6, with TRBD1 matching over 8 bases. DNA of the CDR3: TGTGCCAGCAGTTCCCGACAGGGGTATTCACCCCTCCACTTT. This sequence encodes CASSSRQGYSPLHF.